This T cell receptor beta chain was documented in a study of response to subunit inactivated influenza vaccine. Notes on the study in general: Authors suggested few new T cells are recruited by each seasonal influenza vaccination.

This clonotype was seen only a few times. The antigen is undetermined. TCRdb re-called the RT-PCR reads with MiXCR, one entry per CDR3 protein. The data contain approximately 290,000 distinct CDR3 sequences, about 20% of them singletons. Trimming stripped 6 bases from V and 3 bases from J, with 12 bases between. The CDR3 is 14 amino acids. The chain recombines TRBV12-3 or TRBV12-4 with TRBJ1-5; possibly TRBD1 for D (6 bases). Source: PBMCs from blood, taken less than 22 months after vaccination. The clonotype was recovered from a man between 50 and 70 years old who received an inactivated influenza vaccine. CDR3 amino acids: CASRSGDLNQPQHF. The CDR3 coding sequence is TGTGCCAGCAGATCAGGGGACCTCAATCAGCCCCAGCATTTT.